The next 25 T cell receptor beta chains were all read from a single sample in a study of cytomegalovirus exposure and HLA in healthy donors. The PCR contained 60 Vbeta and 13 Jbeta primers. Profiling relied on immunoSEQ multiplex PCR, and the TCRdb table lists in-frame clones only, not all of them. The sample includes around 230,000 clones, 82% seen only once; the top ten take about 6%. The sample comprised PBMCs. These receptors were obtained from a man aged 35-49 years in good health and CMV-seropositive.

This clone was recorded a few times. V usage is TRBV6-1 and J usage is TRBJ2-7; D perhaps matches TRBD1 (6 bases). Germline V gene data show CDR1 as MNHNS and CDR2 as SASEGT. V lost 6 bases and J 4 bases, leaving 19 bases between the germline ends. This CDR3 comprises 15 residues. CDR3 coding DNA: TGTGCCAGCAGCAACGGACAGCCGCCCTTATACGAGCAGTACTTC. This sequence encodes CASSNGQPPLYEQYF.

The chain carries TRBV6-5 and TRBJ1-5; TRBD1 matches at 7 bases. The germline CDR1 and CDR2 sequences are MNHEY and SVGAGI. V lost 5 bases, J lost 4 bases, and 8 bases stayed unmatched. The CDR3 is 15 residues long. The CDR3 nucleotides read TGTGCCAGCAGTATGACAGGGTCCTTAAATCAGCCCCAGCATTTT. Its protein is CASSMTGSLNQPQHF.

The chain links TRBV7-8 to TRBJ2-2; D ambiguous. Trimming stripped 0 bases from V and 2 bases from J, with 4 bases between. Germline V CDR1 and CDR2: SGHVS, FQNEAQ. CDR3 length equals 14 residues. CDR3 sequence (DNA): TGTGCCAGCAGCTTAGCGGCCAACACCGGGGAGCTGTTTTTT. Translated: CASSLAANTGELFF. The entire variable domain, with the rest obtained from reference TRBV7-8 and TRBJ2-2, is as follows: GAGVSQSPRYKVAKRGQDVALRCDPISGHVSLFWYQQALGQGPEFLTYFQNEAQLDKSGLPSDRFFAERPEGSVSTLKIQRTQQEDSAVYLCASSLAANTGELFFGEGSRLTVL.

The rearrangement links TRBV7-6 to TRBJ2-3, with 12 bases identical to TRBD2. The CDR3 contains 16 residues. V was pared by 1 base and J by 4 bases, with 3 bases of the junction left unmatched. Germline V gene data show CDR1 as SGHVS and CDR2 as FNYEAQ. DNA for the CDR3: TGTGCCAGCAGCTTAGGGGGACTAGCGGGCGCAGATACGCAGTATTTT. Its protein product is CASSLGGLAGADTQYF.

The chain uses TRBV30 and TRBJ1-6; the match to TRBD1 covers 8 bases. V shed 3 bases, J shed 9 bases, and the junction held 4 bases outside the gene matches. Per germline, CDR1 GTSNPN and CDR2 SVGIG (reference sequence). This CDR3 region has 13 residues. The CDR3 region has the DNA TGTGCCTGGAGGACAGGGGATAGTTCACCCCTCCACTTT. Translated, it gives CAWRTGDSSPLHF. Full variable domain (missing parts from reference TRBV30 and TRBJ1-6): SQTIHQWPATLVQPVGSPLSLECTVEGTSNPNLYWYRQAAGRGLQLLFYSVGIGQISSEVPQNLSASRPQDRQFILSSKKLLLSDSGFYLCAWRTGDSSPLHFGNGTRLTVT.

The chain recombines TRBV19 with TRBJ2-5; D might be TRBD1 (6 bases). Trimming cost V 0 bases and J 2 bases, with 22 bases left between them. Germline assignment: CDR1 LNHDA and CDR2 SQIVND (reference sequence). This CDR3 has 19 residues. The DNA for the CDR3 is TGTGCCAGTAGTATAGATATGAAATGGACAGCATATCTTCAAGAGACCCAGTACTTC. Its translation: CASSIDMKWTAYLQETQYF.

The chain uses TRBV7-2 and TRBJ2-7; D not resolved. CDR3 length: 14 amino acids. V was pared by 1 base and J by 2 bases, with 9 bases between. From germline, CDR1 is SGHTA and CDR2 FQGNSA. CDR3: CASSLVSSTYEQYF. In nucleotides, the CDR3 is TGTGCCAGCAGCTTAGTTTCTTCTACCTACGAGCAGTACTTC. Full variable domain (outside the CDR3, taken from reference TRBV7-2 and TRBJ2-7): GAGVSQSPSNKVTEKGKDVELRCDPISGHTALYWYRQSLGQGLEFLIYFQGNSAPDKSGLPSDRFSAERTGGSVSTLTIQRTQQEDSAVYLCASSLVSSTYEQYFGPGTRLTVT.

The CDR3 loop reads CASSGAVNYGYTF. CDR3 bases: TGTGCCAGCAGTGGAGCGGTCAACTATGGCTACACCTTC. The rearrangement joins TRBV6-6 to TRBJ1-2; D gene uncertain. Germline V gene data show CDR1 as MNHNY and CDR2 as SVGAGI (reference sequence). CDR3 length: 13 amino acids. The V gene lost 5 bases and the J gene lost 2 bases, with 9 bases spanning the gap.

This clone was observed a few times. This chain connects TRBV10-3 to TRBJ2-1, with TRBD2 identical over 7 bases. The V segment lost 0 bases and the J segment 5 bases; nucleotides outside the gene matches: 10. Germline values: CDR1 ENHRY, CDR2 SYGVKD. The CDR3 sequence is 17 residues long. Here the CDR3 reads CAISESRDYSFNNEQFF. As DNA, the CDR3 is TGTGCCATCAGTGAGTCGAGGGACTACTCTTTTAACAATGAGCAGTTCTTC.

The genes are TRBV6-5 and TRBJ2-1; 8 bases are a match to TRBD1. J gave up 7 bases and V 6 bases, and 11 bases lay outside the gene matches. The CDR3 extends over 15 amino acids. CDR1 and CDR2 from the germline V gene are MNHEY and SVGAGI. In nucleotides, the CDR3 is TGTGCCAGCAGCCGGACAGGGAGTTTTGCGAATGAGCAGTTCTTC. Its translation is CASSRTGSFANEQFF.

This clone was counted a single time. As DNA, the CDR3 is TGTGCCAGCAGCCTCTCGCAGGGGGCGGCTGAAGCTTTCTTT. This codes for CASSLSQGAAEAFF. The rearrangement joins TRBV9 to TRBJ1-1; 8 nucleotides match TRBD1. With 4 bases clipped from V and 6 bases from J, the junction kept 8 bases outside the gene matches. CDR1 and CDR2 from the germline V gene are SGDLS and YYNGEE. The CDR3 loop spans 14 amino acids. Together with reference TRBV9 and TRBJ1-1, the CDR3 gives the full variable domain: DSGVTQTPKHLITATGQRVTLRCSPRSGDLSVYWYQQSLDQGLQFLIQYYNGEERAKGNILERFSAQQFPDLHSELNLSSLELGDSALYFCASSLSQGAAEAFFGQGTRLTVV.

The chain uses TRBV15 and TRBJ2-7, with 11 bases fitting TRBD1. Trimming cost V 0 bases and J 6 bases; bases outside gene matches: 13. The V gene's germline CDR1 is LNHNV and CDR2 YYDKDF (reference sequence). There are 18 residues in the CDR3. The CDR3 DNA follows: TGTGCCACCAGCAGAGATCGTGTTTCGTGGGACAGGGGGTCCGAGCAGTACTTC. Translated: CATSRDRVSWDRGSEQYF.

The V and J genes are TRBV14 and TRBJ2-5, with a weak D call TRBD1 (5 bases). V lost 1 base and J 4 bases, leaving 10 bases between the germline ends. This CDR3 spans 14 amino acids. Germline V CDR1 and CDR2: SGHDN, FVKESK. CDR3 protein: CASSQGPGSETQYF. The CDR3, as DNA: TGTGCCAGCAGCCAAGGGCCAGGGTCAGAGACCCAGTACTTC.

The chain is built from TRBV9 and TRBJ2-2, with D possibly being TRBD2 (5 bases). The CDR3 sequence is 16 residues long. Germline CDR1 SGDLS, CDR2 YYNGEE. The germline V and J ends were trimmed by 0 bases and 5 bases, with 14 bases remaining between them. CDR3 in DNA: TGTGCCAGCAGCGTAGACGTCACTAGTGCGACCGGGGAGCTGTTTTTT. Encoded protein: CASSVDVTSATGELFF.

The V gene is TRBV5-1, the J gene TRBJ2-3; D remains unclear. This CDR3 spans 14 amino acids. The V and J ends lost 2 bases and 0 bases respectively, with 7 bases between them. Germline loops: CDR1 SGHRS, CDR2 YFSETQ. CDR3 in amino acids: CASSFDGSTDTQYF. CDR3 bases: TGCGCCAGCAGCTTTGACGGGAGCACAGATACGCAGTATTTT.

This clone was counted between two and nine times. The gene calls are TRBV6-1 and TRBJ2-1; the D gene is possibly TRBD1 (6 bases). The germline CDR1 and CDR2 sequences are MNHNS and SASEGT. V lost 4 bases and J lost 9, with 7 bases in between. There are 11 residues in the CDR3. The DNA of the CDR3 is TGTGCCAGCAGTGTAGGGGGTGAGCAGTTCTTC. It yields the protein CASSVGGEQFF.

V usage is TRBV19 and J usage is TRBJ1-2, with D possibly TRBD1 on 5 matching bases. Germline CDR1 reads LNHDA; CDR2 reads SQIVND (reference sequence). Trimming took 3 bases from V and 4 from J, leaving 9 bases between them. The CDR3 is made up of 13 amino acids. As DNA, the CDR3 is TGTGCCAGTAGTATGGTCAGGGTCTATGGCTACACCTTC. Protein: CASSMVRVYGYTF.

Concerning this clone: Other nucleotide sequences in the sample specify the same CDR3. This chain uses TRBV12-5 with TRBJ2-1, with D perhaps matching TRBD2 (5 bases). CDR1 LGHNT and CDR2 FRNRAP come from the germline V gene. The V end lost 0 bases, the J end lost 5 bases, and 11 bases lay between the germline ends. The CDR3 loop spans 15 amino acids. The CDR3 protein is CASGLVFGENNEQFF. CDR3 nucleotides: TGTGCTAGTGGTTTGGTATTCGGGGAGAACAATGAGCAGTTCTTC.

The gene calls are TRBV19 and TRBJ1-4, with 8 bases aligning to TRBD1. CDR1 and CDR2 from the germline V gene are LNHDA and SQIVND (reference sequence). The CDR3 runs 15 residues. V shed 3 bases and J 8 bases; nucleotides not matched to a gene: 8. Here the CDR3 DNA reads TGTGCCAGTAGTATTTCCCAGGGGGCGGGAGAAAAACTGTTTTTT. The encoded protein is CASSISQGAGEKLFF.

This clone came up once. V is TRBV5-8 and J is TRBJ1-1; 9 positions match TRBD1. Germline V CDR1 and CDR2: SGHTS, YDEGEE. Trimming took 5 bases from V and 10 from J; bases not matched to a gene: 3. CDR3 size: 11 residues. Written as DNA, the CDR3 is TGTGCCAGCAGGGGGACAGGGAGAGCTTTCTTT. Its protein product is CASRGTGRAFF.

The chain employs TRBV5-1 and TRBJ1-1; D gene unclear. Germline V CDR1 and CDR2: SGHRS, YFSETQ. The CDR3 is made up of 15 amino acids. The germline V and J ends were trimmed by 0 bases and 1 base, with 10 bases remaining between them. CDR3 DNA sequence: TGCGCCAGCAGCTTGGAGGCAGCTAGGAACACTGAAGCTTTCTTT. Its protein is CASSLEAARNTEAFF.

This chain connects TRBV5-1 to TRBJ2-7, with D possibly matching TRBD1 (5 bases). The CDR3 is 13 amino acids. The V gene's germline CDR1 is SGHRS and CDR2 YFSETQ. Trimming stripped 5 bases from V and 4 bases from J, with 13 bases between. CDR3 DNA: TGCGCCAGCAGTTACACCACAGGATACGAGCAGTACGTC. This translates into CASSYTTGYEQYV.

The table lists this clone with a few counts. V is TRBV4-1 and J is TRBJ2-3; D is undetermined. Trimming removed 1 base at V and 0 bases at J, with 14 bases between. The CDR3 is made up of 17 amino acids. The germline CDR1 and CDR2 sequences are MGHRA and YSYEKL. The CDR3 protein is CASSQGPGPRSTDTQYF. The DNA for the CDR3 is TGCGCCAGCAGCCAAGGCCCAGGCCCAAGGAGCACAGATACGCAGTATTTT.

The chain uses TRBV5-1 and TRBJ2-1; TRBD2 matches 7 bases. The germline V gene has CDR1 SGHRS and CDR2 YFSETQ. V trimming: 2 bases; J trimming: 10 bases; junction bases outside the gene matches: 9. This CDR3 region has 14 residues. DNA of the CDR3: TGCGCCAGCAGCTTTACCCTTTATAGCGGGGAGCAGTTCTTC. It specifies CASSFTLYSGEQFF.

The J gene is TRBJ2-7, the V gene TRBV6-1; maybe TRBD1 (5 bases). The germline V gene has CDR1 MNHNS and CDR2 SASEGT. V lost 2 bases to trimming and J lost 3 bases, with 8 bases between them. CDR3 size: 13 residues. CDR3 coding DNA: TGTGCCAGCAGTGAATGGGGCGGCTACGAGCAGTACTTC. Amino acid sequence: CASSEWGGYEQYF.